This entry concerns a single TCR beta chain. The antigen remains undetermined. This specimen comes from a study of shared clonotypes between healthy human individuals. Study summary: The people who gave samples were two women and a few men aged 18 to 49. General study results and limits: Of the naive CD4 clonotypes, roughly 5% were shared across several donors. Sequencing depth was expected to influence donor clonotype sharing.

Original analysis: Quality scores were absent from the junction-only immunoSEQ sequences, so filtering differed. Here immunoSEQ multiplex PCR was the method, and the copy in TCRdb shows in-frame clones only, minus some. V, J and clone size derive from that table, while D and trimming were established from the DNA sequence. The sample lists approximately 1.5 million clones, 98% occurring once. The germline CDR1 and CDR2 sequences are MNHNS and SASEGT. J lost 3 bases, V lost 7 bases, and 7 bases had no gene match. The CDR3 extends over 14 amino acids. The receptor was isolated from a man aged 25 to 40 in good health. Material: naive CD4+ T cells sorted from blood. Subset specified: CD45RA+ positively selected. The V gene is TRBV6-1, the J gene TRBJ2-7; 9 bases align to TRBD1. CDR3: CASNRDRVHYEQYF. CDR3 nucleotide sequence: TGTGCCAGCAACCGGGACAGGGTGCACTACGAGCAGTACTTC.